These 21 T cell receptor beta chains came from one sample sequenced in a study of blood T cell repertoires in COVID-19. Assay: immunoSEQ multiplex PCR; the TCRdb copy retains only in-frame clones and omits some. The top ten hold roughly 1.6% of the sample, which has almost 250,000 clones, about nine tenths seen once. The sequenced sample was peripheral blood. These receptors were collected from a woman in her sixties who had recovered from COVID-19.

The chain has TRBV3-1 (or the pseudogene TRBV3-2) and TRBJ2-7, with unresolved D. V lost 2 bases and J 1 base, leaving 9 bases between the germline ends. Looked up from germline, CDR1 is LGHDT and CDR2 is YNNKEL (reference sequence). This CDR3 is built from 14 residues. The CDR3 protein is CASSQIGLSYEQYF. The CDR3 nucleotides read TGTGCCAGCAGCCAAATCGGGTTATCCTACGAGCAGTACTTC.

There are a few counts of this clone. The genes are TRBV10-3 and TRBJ2-3; no clear D gene. Germline loops: CDR1 ENHRY, CDR2 SYGVKD. This CDR3 contains 13 residues. The V gene lost 2 bases and the J gene lost 3 bases, with 6 bases spanning the gap. As DNA, the CDR3 is TGTGCCATCAGTGAGCCTAGAACAGATACGCAGTATTTT. Amino acid sequence: CAISEPRTDTQYF.

This clone has more than one count but fewer than ten. V usage is TRBV29-1 and J usage is TRBJ1-4; 7 bases fit TRBD1. The germline V gene encodes CDR1 SQVTM and CDR2 ANQGSEA. J gave up 8 bases and V 6 bases, and 12 bases lay outside the gene matches. The CDR3 is 14 residues long. CDR3 coding DNA: TGCAGCGTAAAGGTCAGGGGGGCGGGAGAAAAACTGTTTTTT. Amino acids: CSVKVRGAGEKLFF.

V is TRBV5-6 and J is TRBJ2-2; D is unresolved. V was shortened by 2 bases and J by 4 bases, with 12 bases between the two germline ends. The V gene's germline CDR1 is SGHDT and CDR2 YYEEEE. This CDR3 has 15 residues. CDR3 protein: CASSFLVPGTGELFF. CDR3 sequence (DNA): TGTGCCAGCAGCTTCTTGGTCCCCGGCACCGGGGAGCTGTTTTTT.

This clone showed up just once. V and J are TRBV7-2 and TRBJ1-1; 9 bases match TRBD1. The germline V gene has CDR1 SGHTA and CDR2 FQGNSA. CDR3 length: 15 residues. Trimming at V came to 1 base and at J to 6 bases, leaving 6 bases not matched to a gene. The CDR3 region is CASSLGDRVVAEAFF. For the CDR3, the DNA is TGTGCCAGCAGCTTAGGGGACAGGGTGGTAGCTGAAGCTTTCTTT.

The gene calls are TRBV19 and TRBJ2-2; tentatively, D is TRBD2 (7 bases). V lost 4 bases, J lost 6 bases, and 18 bases lay in between. Germline values: CDR1 LNHDA, CDR2 SQIVND (reference sequence). This CDR3 region has 16 residues. DNA of the CDR3: TGTGCCAGTAGTACCATCCGGGGGCGGGAGCCCGGGGAGCTGTTTTTT. Residues: CASSTIRGREPGELFF.

The V gene is TRBV29-1, the J gene TRBJ2-1; 7 bases agree with TRBD2. Germline-derived CDR1 and CDR2 are SQVTM and ANQGSEA. V lost 3 bases and J lost 1; bases outside the gene matches: 6. The CDR3 runs 15 residues. In DNA form, the CDR3 reads TGCAGCGTTGACCTGGCGGGGGATTCCTACAATGAGCAGTTCTTC. Its protein product is CSVDLAGDSYNEQFF.

This chain joins TRBV4-3 and TRBJ2-3; 8 bases line up with TRBD2. This CDR3 is 18 amino acids long. Per the germline V gene, CDR1 is LGHNA and CDR2 is YSLEER. J was trimmed by 5 bases and V by 0 bases; bases with no gene match: 13. The DNA for the CDR3 is TGCGCCAGCAGCCAAGATCTGTTGCGGGGGGTGGTTTTAGATACGCAGTATTTT. Amino acids: CASSQDLLRGVVLDTQYF.

This chain connects TRBV4-3 to TRBJ2-3; 9 bases agree with TRBD2. Germline V CDR1 and CDR2: LGHNA, YSLEER. This CDR3 is 19 amino acids long. V dropped 0 bases and J dropped 1; count of bases not matched to a gene: 11. CDR3 bases: TGCGCCAGCAGCCAAGATCTACTAGCGGGCAGACGCCGCACAGATACGCAGTATTTT. Translating gives CASSQDLLAGRRRTDTQYF.

This sequence joins TRBV19 and TRBJ1-6; D possibly corresponds to TRBD1 (5 bases). V shed 3 bases and J shed 6 bases, with 12 bases lying between them. CDR1 is LNHDA and CDR2 is SQIVND in the germline V gene (reference sequence). The CDR3 consists of 15 residues. The CDR3 protein is CASSIPMGLNSPLHF. As DNA, the CDR3 is TGTGCCAGTAGTATTCCGATGGGACTTAATTCACCCCTCCACTTT. The variable domain in full, completed from reference TRBV19 and TRBJ1-6, reads DGGITQSPKYLFRKEGQNVTLSCEQNLNHDAMYWYRQDPGQGLRLIYYSQIVNDFQKGDIAEGYSVSREKKESFPLTVTSAQKNPTAFYLCASSIPMGLNSPLHFGNGTRLTVT.

V usage is TRBV27 and J usage is TRBJ2-3; TRBD1 might be the D (5 bases). The CDR3 extends over 14 amino acids. Germline CDR1 and CDR2: MNHEY and SMNVEV (reference sequence). The V and J ends lost 7 bases and 2 bases respectively, with 13 bases between them. The CDR3 region is CASKRVGATDTQYF. For the CDR3, the DNA is TGTGCCAGCAAAAGGGTTGGGGCCACAGATACGCAGTATTTT.

This clone has only one observation. This chain links TRBV19 with TRBJ2-3; 15 bases are shared with TRBD2. After removal of 4 bases from V and 3 bases from J, the junction contained 5 bases not matched to a gene. CDR3 length equals 17 residues. The germline gives CDR1 LNHDA, CDR2 SQIVND (reference sequence). The CDR3 region has the DNA TGTGCCAGTAGTAGCACCGGGACTAGCGGGGGGACAGATACGCAGTATTTT. Its translation: CASSSTGTSGGTDTQYF.

The chain links TRBV5-1 to TRBJ1-2; 9 bases map to TRBD1. The CDR3 is 14 amino acids. Germline V gene lookup returns CDR1 SGHRS and CDR2 YFSETQ. J was trimmed by 1 base and V by 4 bases; bases with no gene match: 2. DNA of the CDR3: TGCGCCAGCAGCCCGGGACAGGGTAACTATGGCTACACCTTC. This sequence encodes CASSPGQGNYGYTF.

J is TRBJ2-1 and V is TRBV28, with D perhaps TRBD1 (5 bases). V was trimmed by 5 bases and J by 0 bases, leaving 14 bases between them. Germline values: CDR1 MDHEN, CDR2 SYDVKM. The CDR3 length is 16 residues. The CDR3 here is CASSPDSLASYNEQFF. CDR3 coding DNA: TGTGCCAGCAGTCCTGACAGTTTGGCCTCCTACAATGAGCAGTTCTTC.

The chain recombines TRBV9 with TRBJ2-7; no firm D call. The CDR3 covers 14 residues. Germline assignment: CDR1 SGDLS and CDR2 YYNGEE. The V gene lost 4 bases and the J gene lost 0 bases, with 11 bases spanning the gap. The CDR3 DNA follows: TGTGCCAGCAGCCTTGAGATATTCTCCTACGAGCAGTACTTC. Translation gives CASSLEIFSYEQYF.

This clone has just one count. The chain joins TRBV27 to TRBJ2-5, with 8 nucleotides matching TRBD2. Losses at the gene ends were 6 bases for V and 1 base for J; bases not matched to a gene: 4. In germline, CDR1 is MNHEY, CDR2 SMNVEV (reference sequence). The CDR3 loop spans 14 amino acids. The DNA of the CDR3 is TGTGCCAGCAGACTTAGCGGGGTCCAAGAGACCCAGTACTTC. This encodes CASRLSGVQETQYF.

The chain combines TRBV28 with TRBJ1-1, with 7 bases aligning to TRBD1. Per the germline V gene, CDR1 is MDHEN and CDR2 is SYDVKM. This CDR3 is 13 amino acids long. V was clipped by 7 bases and J by 5 bases; unmatched bases: 7. The DNA for the CDR3 is TGTGCCAGCAAAGAGGGGGCGCGTACTGAAGCTTTCTTT. Its translation: CASKEGARTEAFF. Drawing the rest from reference TRBV28 and TRBJ1-1, the complete variable domain is DVKVTQSSRYLVKRTGEKVFLECVQDMDHENMFWYRQDPGLGLRLIYFSYDVKMKEKGDIPEGYSVSREKKERFSLILESASTNQTSMYLCASKEGARTEAFFGQGTRLTVV.

The V call is TRBV19, the J call TRBJ2-7; 13 bases are a match to TRBD2. V was clipped by 7 bases and J by 2 bases; unmatched bases: 5. Germline CDR1 is LNHDA and CDR2 is SQIVND (reference sequence). CDR3 size: 15 residues. CDR3 protein: CASMGTSGVPYEQYF. CDR3 nucleotides: TGTGCCAGTATGGGGACTAGCGGGGTCCCCTACGAGCAGTACTTC.

This clone has only one observation. The chain has TRBV5-1 and TRBJ1-2, with TRBD1 matching over 7 bases. Trimming at V came to 3 bases and at J to 8 bases, leaving 4 bases not matched to a gene. Germline V gene data show CDR1 as SGHRS and CDR2 as YFSETQ. The CDR3 covers 12 residues. CDR3 residues: CASSSNRGGYTF. Here the CDR3 DNA reads TGCGCCAGCAGCTCAAACAGGGGCGGCTACACCTTC.

The rearrangement uses TRBV3-1 (or the pseudogene TRBV3-2) and TRBJ2-3; no firm D call. Trimming shortened V by 0 bases and J by 3 bases, and 7 bases separated the two germline ends. CDR1 is LGHDT and CDR2 is YNNKEL in the germline V gene (reference sequence). CDR3 size: 14 residues. The CDR3 is CASSQDLRTDTQYF. CDR3 coding DNA: TGTGCCAGCAGCCAAGATCTCAGGACAGATACGCAGTATTTT.

The chain has TRBV9 and TRBJ1-1; D might be TRBD1 (5 bases). Germline loops: CDR1 SGDLS, CDR2 YYNGEE. CDR3 size: 14 residues. Trimming took off 3 bases at V and 3 bases at J, with 12 bases between the two ends. This CDR3 reads CASSARGRDTEAFF. CDR3 in DNA: TGTGCCAGCAGCGCTCGGGGGAGGGACACTGAAGCTTTCTTT.